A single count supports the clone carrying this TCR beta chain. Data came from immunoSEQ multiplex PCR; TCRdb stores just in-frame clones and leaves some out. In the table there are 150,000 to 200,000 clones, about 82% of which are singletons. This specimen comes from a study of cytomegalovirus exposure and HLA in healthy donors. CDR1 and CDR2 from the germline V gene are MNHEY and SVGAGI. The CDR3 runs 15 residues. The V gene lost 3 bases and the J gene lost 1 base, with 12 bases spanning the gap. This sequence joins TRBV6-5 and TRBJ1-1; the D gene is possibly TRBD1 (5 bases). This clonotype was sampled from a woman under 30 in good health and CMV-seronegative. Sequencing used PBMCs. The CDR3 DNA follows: TGTGCCAGCAGTTATCGAGGACAATCGAACACTGAAGCTTTCTTT. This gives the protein CASSYRGQSNTEAFF.